The clone carrying this T cell receptor beta chain showed up just once. What it binds is not known. TCRdb keeps only in-frame clones here, not all; method: immunoSEQ multiplex PCR. Among hundreds of thousands of clones listed, about 97% were seen once. The CDR3 runs to 17 residues. Trimming left V 6 bases short and J 7 bases short, with 28 bases between. CDR1 MDHEN and CDR2 SYDVKM come from the germline V gene. The sample originates from a study of shared clonotypes between healthy human individuals. Study summary: CD4 naive and memory got three plates each, CD8 naive two, CD8 memory one.

Study-level findings and limits: Sequencing depth was expected to affect clonotype sharing among donors.

The sequenced sample consisted of naive CD4+ T cells sorted from blood. Subset indicated: CD45RA+ positively selected. The rearrangement links TRBV28 to TRBJ2-7; D assignment may be TRBD1 or TRBD2 (5 bases each). This TCR was recovered from a woman aged 30 to 39 in good health. The CDR3 sequence: CASSPFGGPGRQSEQYF. The CDR3 coding sequence is TGTGCCAGCAGCCCTTTTGGGGGACCGGGACGGCAGTCAGAGCAGTACTTC.